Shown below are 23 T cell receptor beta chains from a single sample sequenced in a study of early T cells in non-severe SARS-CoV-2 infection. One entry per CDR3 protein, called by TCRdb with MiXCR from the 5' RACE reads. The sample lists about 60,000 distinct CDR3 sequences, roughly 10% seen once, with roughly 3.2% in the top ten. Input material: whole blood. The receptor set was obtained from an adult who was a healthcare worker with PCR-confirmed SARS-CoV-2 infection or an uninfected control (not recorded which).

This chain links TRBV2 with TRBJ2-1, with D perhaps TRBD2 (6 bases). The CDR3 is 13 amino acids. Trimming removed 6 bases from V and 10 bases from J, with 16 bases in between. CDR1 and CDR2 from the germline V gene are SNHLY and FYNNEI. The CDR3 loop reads CASRGLAGGEQFF. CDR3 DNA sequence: TGTGCCAGCAGAGGTCTAGCTGGGGGGGAGCAGTTCTTC.

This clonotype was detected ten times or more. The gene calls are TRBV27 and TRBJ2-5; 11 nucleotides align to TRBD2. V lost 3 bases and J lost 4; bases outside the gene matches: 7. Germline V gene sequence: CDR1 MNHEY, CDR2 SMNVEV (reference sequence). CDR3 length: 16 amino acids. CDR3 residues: CASSFGSGRAGETQYF. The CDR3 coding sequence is TGTGCCAGCAGTTTTGGTAGCGGGAGGGCCGGAGAGACCCAGTACTTC.

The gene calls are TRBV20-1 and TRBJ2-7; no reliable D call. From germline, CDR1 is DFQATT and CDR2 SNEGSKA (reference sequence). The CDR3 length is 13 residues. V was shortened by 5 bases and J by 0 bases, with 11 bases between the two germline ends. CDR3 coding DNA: TGCAGTGCTCCCGACGTCAACTCCTACGAGCAGTACTTC. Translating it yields CSAPDVNSYEQYF.

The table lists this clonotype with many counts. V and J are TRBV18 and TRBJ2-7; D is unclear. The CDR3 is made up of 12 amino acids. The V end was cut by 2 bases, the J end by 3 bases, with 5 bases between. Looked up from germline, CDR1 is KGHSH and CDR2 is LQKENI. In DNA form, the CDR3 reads TGTGCCAGCTCACCAAATAACTACGAGCAGTACTTC. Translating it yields CASSPNNYEQYF.

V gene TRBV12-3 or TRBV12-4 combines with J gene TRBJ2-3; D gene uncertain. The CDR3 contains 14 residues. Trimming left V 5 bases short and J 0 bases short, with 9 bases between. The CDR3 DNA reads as TGTGCCAGCAGTCCTCCGGTGAGCACAGATACGCAGTATTTT. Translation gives CASSPPVSTDTQYF.

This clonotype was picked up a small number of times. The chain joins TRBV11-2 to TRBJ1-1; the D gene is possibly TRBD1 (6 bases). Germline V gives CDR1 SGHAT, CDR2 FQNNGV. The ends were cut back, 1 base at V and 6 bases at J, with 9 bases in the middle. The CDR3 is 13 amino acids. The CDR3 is CASSLASGAEAFF. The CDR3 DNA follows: TGTGCCAGCAGCTTAGCTTCAGGGGCTGAAGCTTTCTTT.

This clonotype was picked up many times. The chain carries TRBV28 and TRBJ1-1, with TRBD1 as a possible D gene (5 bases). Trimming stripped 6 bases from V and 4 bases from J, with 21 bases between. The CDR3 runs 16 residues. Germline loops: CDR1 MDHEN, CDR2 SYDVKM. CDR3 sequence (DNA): TGTGCCAGCAGCTCCGGCGGGGGAGACGGGGGCACTGAAGCTTTCTTT. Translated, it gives CASSSGGGDGGTEAFF.

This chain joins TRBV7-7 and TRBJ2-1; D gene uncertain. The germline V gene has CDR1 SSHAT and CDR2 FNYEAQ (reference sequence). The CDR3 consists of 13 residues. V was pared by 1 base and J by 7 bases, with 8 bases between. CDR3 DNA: TGTGCCAGCAGCTTAGGGTATGTGAATGAGCAGTTCTTC. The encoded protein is CASSLGYVNEQFF.

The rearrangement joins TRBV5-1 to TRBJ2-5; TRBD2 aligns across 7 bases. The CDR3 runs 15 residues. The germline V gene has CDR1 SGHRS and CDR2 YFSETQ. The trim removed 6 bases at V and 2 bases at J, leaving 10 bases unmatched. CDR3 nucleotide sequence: TGCGCCAGCAAAGAAAGCGGGATCGGGCAAGAGACCCAGTACTTC. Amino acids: CASKESGIGQETQYF.

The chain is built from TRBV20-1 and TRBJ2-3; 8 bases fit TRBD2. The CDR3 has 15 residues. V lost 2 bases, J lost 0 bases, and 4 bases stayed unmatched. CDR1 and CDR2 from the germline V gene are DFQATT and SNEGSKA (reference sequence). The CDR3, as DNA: TGCAGTGCTAGATTTCCTAGCGGGAGCACAGATACGCAGTATTTT. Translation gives CSARFPSGSTDTQYF.

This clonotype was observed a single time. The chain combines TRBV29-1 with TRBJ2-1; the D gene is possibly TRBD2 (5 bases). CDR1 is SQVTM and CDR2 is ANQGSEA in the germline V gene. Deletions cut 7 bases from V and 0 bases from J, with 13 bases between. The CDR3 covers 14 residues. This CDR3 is CSGLAGTSYNEQFF. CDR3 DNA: TGCAGCGGTCTAGCCGGAACCTCCTACAATGAGCAGTTCTTC.

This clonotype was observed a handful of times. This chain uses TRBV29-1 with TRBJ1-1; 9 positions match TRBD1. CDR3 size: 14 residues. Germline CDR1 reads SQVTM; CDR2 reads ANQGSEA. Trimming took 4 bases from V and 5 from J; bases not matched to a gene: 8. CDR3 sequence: CSVALGQGWTEAFF. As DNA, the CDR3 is TGCAGCGTTGCCCTGGGACAGGGTTGGACTGAAGCTTTCTTT.

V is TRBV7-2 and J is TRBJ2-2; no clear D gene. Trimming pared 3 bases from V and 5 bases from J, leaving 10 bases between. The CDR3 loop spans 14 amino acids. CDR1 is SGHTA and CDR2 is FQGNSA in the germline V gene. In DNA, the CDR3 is TGTGCCAGCAGCTTCGGACCTCAAACCGGGGAGCTGTTTTTT. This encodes CASSFGPQTGELFF.

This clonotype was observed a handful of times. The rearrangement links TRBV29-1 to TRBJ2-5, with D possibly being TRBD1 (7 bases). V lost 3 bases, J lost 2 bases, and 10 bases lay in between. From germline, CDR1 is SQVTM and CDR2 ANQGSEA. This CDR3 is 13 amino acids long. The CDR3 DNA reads TGCAGCGTTGACCCAGGGGGGCAAGAGACCCAGTACTTC. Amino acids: CSVDPGGQETQYF.

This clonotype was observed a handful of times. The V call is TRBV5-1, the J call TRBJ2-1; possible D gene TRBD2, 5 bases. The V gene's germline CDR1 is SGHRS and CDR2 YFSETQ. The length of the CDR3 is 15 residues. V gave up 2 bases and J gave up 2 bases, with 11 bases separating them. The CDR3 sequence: CASSLTSVPYNEQFF. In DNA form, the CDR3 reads TGCGCCAGCAGCTTAACTAGTGTCCCCTACAATGAGCAGTTCTTC.

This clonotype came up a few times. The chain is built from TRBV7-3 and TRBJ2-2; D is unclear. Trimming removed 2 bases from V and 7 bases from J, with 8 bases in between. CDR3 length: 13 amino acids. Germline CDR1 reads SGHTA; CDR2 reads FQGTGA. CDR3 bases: TGTGCCAGCAGCTTATACGCGATCGGGGAGCTGTTTTTT. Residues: CASSLYAIGELFF.

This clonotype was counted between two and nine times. CDR3 coding DNA: TGTGCCAGCACCAAGGTCCTATCCTACAATGAGCAGTTCTTC. Translated, it gives CASTKVLSYNEQFF. The chain combines TRBV11-2 with TRBJ2-1; D not certain. Trimming took off 7 bases at V and 1 base at J, with 11 bases between the two ends. CDR1 SGHAT and CDR2 FQNNGV come from the germline V gene. The CDR3 is 14 residues long.

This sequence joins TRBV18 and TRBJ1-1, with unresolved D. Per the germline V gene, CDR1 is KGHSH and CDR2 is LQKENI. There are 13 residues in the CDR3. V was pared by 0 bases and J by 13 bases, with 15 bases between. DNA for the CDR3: TGTGCCAGCTCACCACCCGACAAACGGGAGGATTTCTTT. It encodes CASSPPDKREDFF.

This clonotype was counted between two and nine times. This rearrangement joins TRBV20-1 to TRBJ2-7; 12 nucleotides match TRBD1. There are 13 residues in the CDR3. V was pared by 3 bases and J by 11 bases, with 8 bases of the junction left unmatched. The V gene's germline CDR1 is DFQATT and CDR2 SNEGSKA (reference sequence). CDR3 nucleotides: TGCAGTGCTAGTTTTAGGGACAGGGGGCGGGAGTACTTC. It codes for CSASFRDRGREYF.

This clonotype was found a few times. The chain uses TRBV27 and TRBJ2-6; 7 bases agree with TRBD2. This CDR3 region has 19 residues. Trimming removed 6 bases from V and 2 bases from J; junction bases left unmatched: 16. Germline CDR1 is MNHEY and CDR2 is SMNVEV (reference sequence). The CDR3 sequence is CASRRLGAGDYTGANVLTF. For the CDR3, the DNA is TGTGCCAGCAGACGGCTTGGGGCGGGAGATTACACTGGGGCCAACGTCCTGACTTTC.

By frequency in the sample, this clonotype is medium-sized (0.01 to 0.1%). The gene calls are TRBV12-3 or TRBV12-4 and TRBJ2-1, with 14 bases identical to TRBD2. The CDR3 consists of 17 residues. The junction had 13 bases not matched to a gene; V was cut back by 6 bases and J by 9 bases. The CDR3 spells CASSPGLAGGLATEQFF. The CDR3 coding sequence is TGTGCCAGCAGCCCTGGACTAGCGGGAGGCCTTGCCACTGAGCAGTTCTTC.

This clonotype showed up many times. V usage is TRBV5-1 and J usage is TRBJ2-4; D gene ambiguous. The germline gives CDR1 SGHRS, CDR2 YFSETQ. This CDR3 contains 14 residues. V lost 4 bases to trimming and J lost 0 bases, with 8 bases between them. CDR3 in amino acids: CASSLELAKNIQYF. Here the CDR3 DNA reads TGCGCCAGCAGCCTCGAGCTAGCCAAAAACATTCAGTACTTC. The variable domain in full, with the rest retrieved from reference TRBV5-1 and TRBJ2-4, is KAGVTQTPRYLIKTRGQQVTLSCSPISGHRSVSWYQQTPGQGLQFLFEYFSETQRNKGNFPGRFSGRQFSNSRSEMNVSTLELGDSALYLCASSLELAKNIQYFGAGTRLSVL.

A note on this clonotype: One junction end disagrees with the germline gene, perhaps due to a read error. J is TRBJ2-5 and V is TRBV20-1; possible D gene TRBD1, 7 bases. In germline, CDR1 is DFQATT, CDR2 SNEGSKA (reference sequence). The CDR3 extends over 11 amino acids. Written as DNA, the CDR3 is TGCAGTGCACAATGGGGGGACAGACGGCACTTC. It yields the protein CSAQWGDRRHF.